This TCR beta chain came from a study of monozygotic twins with cystic fibrosis. Generated by immunoSEQ multiplex PCR, the TCRdb table keeps only in-frame clones and is missing some. The sample includes roughly 13,000 clones, 80% to 90% of them seen just once. This clone came up a few times. Trimming left V 2 bases short and J 0 bases short, with 2 bases between. CDR3 size: 13 residues. The germline V gene has CDR1 MNHNS and CDR2 SASEGT. V and J are TRBV6-1 and TRBJ1-5, with D hard to call. The clonotype originates from a boy aged 5 to 17 with cystic fibrosis. Sequencing used blood. CDR3 residues: CASSEPSNQPQHF. The DNA for the CDR3 is TGTGCCAGCAGTGAACCTAGCAATCAGCCCCAGCATTTT.